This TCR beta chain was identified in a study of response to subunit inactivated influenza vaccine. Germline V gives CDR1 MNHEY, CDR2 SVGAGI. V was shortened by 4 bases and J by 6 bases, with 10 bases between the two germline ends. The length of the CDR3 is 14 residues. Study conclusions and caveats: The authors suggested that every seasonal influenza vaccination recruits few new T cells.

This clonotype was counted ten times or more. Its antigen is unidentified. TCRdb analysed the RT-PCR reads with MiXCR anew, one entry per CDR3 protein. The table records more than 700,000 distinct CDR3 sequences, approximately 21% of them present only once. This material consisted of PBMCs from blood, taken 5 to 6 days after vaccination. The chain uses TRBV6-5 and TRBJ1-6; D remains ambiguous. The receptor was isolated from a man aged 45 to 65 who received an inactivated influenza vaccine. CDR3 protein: CASSSDDVNSPLHF. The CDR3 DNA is TGTGCCAGCAGTTCGGATGACGTTAATTCACCCCTCCACTTT.